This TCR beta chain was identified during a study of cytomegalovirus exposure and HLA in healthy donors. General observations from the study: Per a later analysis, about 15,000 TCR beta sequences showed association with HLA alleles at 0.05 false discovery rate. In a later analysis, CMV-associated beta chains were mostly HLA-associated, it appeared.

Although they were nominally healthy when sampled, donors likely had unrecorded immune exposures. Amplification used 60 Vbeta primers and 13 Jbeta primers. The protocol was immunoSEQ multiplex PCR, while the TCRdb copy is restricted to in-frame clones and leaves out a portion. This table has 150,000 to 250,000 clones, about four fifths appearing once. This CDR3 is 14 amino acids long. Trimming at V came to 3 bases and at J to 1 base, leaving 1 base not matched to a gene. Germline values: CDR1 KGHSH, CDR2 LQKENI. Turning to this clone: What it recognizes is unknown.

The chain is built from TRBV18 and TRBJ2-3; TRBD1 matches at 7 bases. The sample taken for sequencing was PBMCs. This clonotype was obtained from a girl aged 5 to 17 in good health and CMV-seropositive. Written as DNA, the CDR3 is TGTGCCAGCTCACCTACAGGGGGCACAGATACGCAGTATTTT. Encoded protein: CASSPTGGTDTQYF.